This entry lists 30 T cell receptor beta chains sequenced from one sample in a study of cytomegalovirus exposure and HLA in healthy donors. Some clones are missing from TCRdb's copy, which holds only in-frame ones; the method was immunoSEQ multiplex PCR. The data hold more than 100,000 clones, with about 88% observed a single time. The sequenced sample consisted of PBMCs. Source of these receptors: a man between 25 and 39 years old in good health and CMV-seronegative.

V gene TRBV5-1 combines with J gene TRBJ1-3; D remains ambiguous. Trimming took off 0 bases at V and 0 bases at J, with 10 bases between the two ends. Germline lookup yields CDR1 SGHRS and CDR2 YFSETQ. The CDR3 contains 16 residues. CDR3 nucleotide sequence: TGCGCCAGCAGCTTGGGGGTGGACTTCTCTGGAAACACCATATATTTT. It translates to CASSLGVDFSGNTIYF.

The V gene is TRBV6-1, the J gene TRBJ2-1; 8 positions match TRBD2. Unmatched junction bases numbered 5, after V lost 7 bases and J lost 3 bases. This CDR3 has 14 residues. CDR1 and CDR2 from the germline V gene are MNHNS and SASEGT. This CDR3 reads CASTREDGYNEQFF. The CDR3 region has the DNA TGTGCCAGCACGCGGGAGGATGGCTACAATGAGCAGTTCTTC.

The chain joins TRBV6-5 to TRBJ2-5, with 9 bases aligning to TRBD2. The CDR3 loop spans 16 amino acids. The junction had 11 bases not matched to a gene; V was cut back by 2 bases and J by 7 bases. Germline V gives CDR1 MNHEY, CDR2 SVGAGI. The CDR3 sequence is CASSYLPWREGRTQYF. DNA of the CDR3: TGTGCCAGCAGTTACCTCCCTTGGCGGGAGGGCCGGACCCAGTACTTC.

This chain uses TRBV15 with TRBJ2-7; the match to TRBD1 covers 8 bases. There are 14 residues in the CDR3. Germline trimming cut 1 base from V and 2 bases from J; bases unmatched to any gene: 1. Germline CDR1 is LNHNV and CDR2 is YYDKDF (reference sequence). CDR3 in amino acids: CATSRGQGTYEQYF. Written as DNA, the CDR3 is TGTGCCACCAGCAGAGGACAGGGGACCTACGAGCAGTACTTC. The variable domain in full, completed from reference TRBV15 and TRBJ2-7, reads DAMVIQNPRYQVTQFGKPVTLSCSQTLNHNVMYWYQQKSSQAPKLLFHYYDKDFNNEADTPDNFQSRRPNTSFCFLDIRSPGLGDTAMYLCATSRGQGTYEQYFGPGTRLTVT.

The rearrangement joins TRBV9 to TRBJ2-7, with D possibly TRBD2 on 5 matching bases. Trimming pared 4 bases from V and 4 bases from J, leaving 21 bases between. The CDR3 spans 16 residues. The germline V gene encodes CDR1 SGDLS and CDR2 YYNGEE. The CDR3 is CASSPRSLGVGYEQYF. CDR3 sequence (DNA): TGTGCCAGCAGCCCCCGGTCCTTGGGAGTAGGGTACGAGCAGTACTTC.

The chain uses TRBV5-1 and TRBJ1-5, with 7 bases lining up with TRBD1. Germline V gives CDR1 SGHRS, CDR2 YFSETQ. The CDR3 has 15 residues. V dropped 0 bases and J dropped 5; count of bases not matched to a gene: 5. CDR3 sequence (DNA): TGCGCCAGCAGCTTGGACAGGGGTGTAGATCAGCCCCAGCATTTT. This sequence encodes CASSLDRGVDQPQHF.

This chain links TRBV4-3 with TRBJ2-2; 14 bases are a match to TRBD2. The germline gives CDR1 LGHNA, CDR2 YSLEER. The CDR3 is made up of 18 amino acids. After removal of 3 bases from V and 6 bases from J, the junction contained 9 bases not matched to a gene. Here the CDR3 DNA reads TGCGCCAGCAGCCAGGACGGACTAGCGGGAGGCGCCGCCGGGGAGCTGTTTTTT. This sequence encodes CASSQDGLAGGAAGELFF.

The V call is TRBV28, the J call TRBJ2-7, with D maybe TRBD1 (5 bases). V dropped 8 bases and J dropped 2 bases, with 19 bases sitting between them. This CDR3 has 15 amino acids. The germline V gene has CDR1 MDHEN and CDR2 SYDVKM. The CDR3 nucleotides read TGTGCCAGCTTTCCTAGGGGCGGCGGTACCTACGAGCAGTACTTC. Protein: CASFPRGGGTYEQYF. The full variable domain, in which reference TRBV28 and TRBJ2-7 provide the parts outside the CDR3, is DVKVTQSSRYLVKRTGEKVFLECVQDMDHENMFWYRQDPGLGLRLIYFSYDVKMKEKGDIPEGYSVSREKKERFSLILESASTNQTSMYLCASFPRGGGTYEQYFGPGTRLTVT.

The chain carries TRBV27 and TRBJ2-7; TRBD2 matches 9 bases. Trimming removed 9 bases from V and 0 bases from J; junction bases left unmatched: 3. CDR3 length: 13 residues. Germline V gives CDR1 MNHEY, CDR2 SMNVEV (reference sequence). DNA of the CDR3: TGTGCCAGTTCTAGCGGGAACTCCTACGAGCAGTACTTC. This gives the protein CASSSGNSYEQYF.

The V call is TRBV5-1, the J call TRBJ2-7; 7 bases align to TRBD1. The CDR3 runs to 16 residues. Trimming cost V 1 base and J 2 bases; bases outside gene matches: 9. Germline assignment: CDR1 SGHRS and CDR2 YFSETQ. For the CDR3, the DNA is TGCGCCAGCAGCTTGAGGCCGGGACAGTCTACCTACGAGCAGTACTTC. Protein: CASSLRPGQSTYEQYF.

The genes are TRBV6-5 and TRBJ1-1; D is uncertain. V lost 2 bases and J 3 bases, leaving 13 bases between the germline ends. The CDR3 spans 15 residues. Germline V gene sequence: CDR1 MNHEY, CDR2 SVGAGI. CDR3 in DNA: TGTGCCAGCAGTTACGCCCGGTTGAGGGACACTGAAGCTTTCTTT. This encodes CASSYARLRDTEAFF.

CDR3 coding DNA: TGTGCCAGCGGAGCGGGACGAGGCTACGAGCAGTACTTC. It translates to CASGAGRGYEQYF. The chain carries TRBV13 and TRBJ2-7, with 7 bases aligning to TRBD2. CDR3 length: 13 amino acids. The V and J ends lost 8 bases and 3 bases, in that order; junction bases with no gene match: 7. CDR1 and CDR2 (germline): PRHDT, FYEKMQ (reference sequence).

The chain couples TRBV5-1 to TRBJ2-3; D may be TRBD1 (6 bases). In germline, CDR1 is SGHRS, CDR2 YFSETQ. The CDR3 totals 16 residues. The V end was cut by 0 bases, the J end by 0 bases, with 11 bases between. CDR3 sequence: CASSLGQGFSTDTQYF. CDR3 nucleotide sequence: TGCGCCAGCAGCTTGGGTCAGGGGTTTAGCACAGATACGCAGTATTTT.

This chain connects TRBV6-1 to TRBJ1-2; 7 bases agree with TRBD1. Trimming cost V 4 bases and J 8 bases; bases outside gene matches: 7. The CDR3 runs to 13 residues. CDR1 and CDR2 from the germline V gene are MNHNS and SASEGT. The CDR3, as DNA: TGTGCCAGCAGTGCGACAGGGATGAGCGGCTACACCTTC. Residues: CASSATGMSGYTF.

The chain is built from TRBV30 and TRBJ2-7; a weak D match, TRBD2 (5 bases). V shed 0 bases and J shed 2 bases, with 8 bases lying between them. CDR3 length equals 13 residues. The germline V gene has CDR1 GTSNPN and CDR2 SVGIG (reference sequence). CDR3 in amino acids: CAWSVHGTYEQYF. For the CDR3, the DNA is TGTGCCTGGAGTGTCCACGGGACCTACGAGCAGTACTTC.

V usage is TRBV20-1 and J usage is TRBJ1-1; TRBD1 might be the D (5 bases). This CDR3 comprises 11 residues. V was cut by 3 bases and J by 6 bases, with 8 bases left in between. Germline V gene lookup returns CDR1 DFQATT and CDR2 SNEGSKA (reference sequence). The CDR3 protein is CSASAGPEAFF. CDR3 coding DNA: TGCAGTGCTAGCGCGGGGCCTGAAGCTTTCTTT.

The V call is TRBV5-1, the J call TRBJ2-5; TRBD2 matches 10 bases. V shed 1 base and J 10 bases; nucleotides not matched to a gene: 10. The CDR3 extends over 15 amino acids. Germline V gene lookup returns CDR1 SGHRS and CDR2 YFSETQ. This CDR3 reads CASSLTSGTRRIQYF. CDR3 sequence (DNA): TGCGCCAGCAGCTTGACTAGCGGGACTCGGAGGATCCAGTACTTC.

The chain uses TRBV7-2 and TRBJ2-1; no clear D. Germline CDR1 is SGHTA and CDR2 is FQGNSA. The CDR3 is 13 residues long. Trimming took 1 base from V and 3 from J, leaving 4 bases between them. In nucleotides, the CDR3 is TGTGCCAGCAGCTTAGTATACTACAATGAGCAGTTCTTC. Translated: CASSLVYYNEQFF.

The chain has TRBV7-9 and TRBJ1-1, with TRBD1 identical over 7 bases. Trimming at V came to 5 bases and at J to 4 bases, leaving 4 bases not matched to a gene. This CDR3 region has 13 residues. CDR1 is SEHNR, CDR2 FQNEAQ, per germline (reference sequence). The CDR3: CASSEGQITEAFF. For the CDR3, the DNA is TGTGCCAGCAGCGAGGGACAGATCACTGAAGCTTTCTTT.

The V gene is TRBV7-9, the J gene TRBJ1-1; unclear D gene. The CDR3 is 13 residues long. Trimming removed 3 bases from V and 1 base from J, with 6 bases in between. The V gene's germline CDR1 is SEHNR and CDR2 FQNEAQ (reference sequence). CDR3 in amino acids: CASSFGWNTEAFF. The CDR3 DNA is TGTGCCAGCAGCTTCGGGTGGAACACTGAAGCTTTCTTT. Supplemented by reference TRBV7-9 and TRBJ1-1, the full variable domain reads DTGVSQNPRHKITKRGQNVTFRCDPISEHNRLYWYRQTLGQGPEFLTYFQNEAQLEKSRLLSDRFSAERPKGSFSTLEIQRTEQGDSAMYLCASSFGWNTEAFFGQGTRLTVV.

This chain links TRBV28 with TRBJ2-1; D unclear. Germline V gene data show CDR1 as MDHEN and CDR2 as SYDVKM. This CDR3 is built from 10 residues. V was clipped by 3 bases and J by 9 bases, with 3 bases between them. CDR3 bases: TGTGCCAGCAGTTTCAGTGAGCAGTTCTTC. This translates into CASSFSEQFF.

V gene TRBV6-1 combines with J gene TRBJ2-7; 8 bases fit TRBD1. CDR3 length equals 14 residues. Losses at the gene ends were 5 bases for V and 3 bases for J; bases not matched to a gene: 6. Germline V gene sequence: CDR1 MNHNS, CDR2 SASEGT. CDR3 nucleotides: TGTGCCAGCAGTTTGACAGGGGCGCTCTACGAGCAGTACTTC. This codes for CASSLTGALYEQYF.

The chain is built from TRBV30 and TRBJ2-5, with D possibly TRBD2 on 7 matching bases. Trimming took off 7 bases at V and 2 bases at J, with 26 bases between the two ends. This CDR3 has 17 residues. Germline CDR1 and CDR2: GTSNPN and SVGIG (reference sequence). The CDR3 region is CAFDRTHARGQQETQYF. CDR3 DNA sequence: TGTGCCTTTGATCGGACCCACGCGCGGGGGCAGCAAGAGACCCAGTACTTC.

The chain links TRBV7-3 to TRBJ2-7, with TRBD1 as a possible D gene (5 bases). CDR1 SGHTA and CDR2 FQGTGA come from the germline V gene. V shed 2 bases and J shed 3 bases, with 14 bases lying between them. The CDR3 is made up of 15 amino acids. The CDR3 sequence is CASSLGVQGVYEQYF. In DNA, the CDR3 is TGTGCCAGCAGCTTAGGTGTCCAAGGGGTCTACGAGCAGTACTTC.

This chain connects TRBV7-2 to TRBJ2-7; D uncertain. The CDR3 runs to 13 residues. V lost 3 bases and J lost 4, with 10 bases in between. Germline lookup yields CDR1 SGHTA and CDR2 FQGNSA. Here the CDR3 reads CASSLSYQYEQYF. CDR3 nucleotides: TGTGCCAGCAGCTTGAGCTATCAATACGAGCAGTACTTC.

The chain uses TRBV6-1 and TRBJ1-1; D gene ambiguous. Trimming shortened V by 10 bases and J by 4 bases, and 22 bases separated the two germline ends. CDR1 is MNHNS, CDR2 SASEGT, per germline. The CDR3 extends over 15 amino acids. CDR3 sequence reads: CAIRTPRAGSTEAFF. The CDR3 DNA sequence: TGTGCCATCCGGACCCCCCGAGCGGGTAGCACTGAAGCTTTCTTT.

In its sample, this clone was seen a few times. CDR3 protein: CASSPGQGNKGSDTQYF. CDR3 coding DNA: TGTGCCAGCAGCCCCGGACAGGGGAACAAGGGGTCAGATACGCAGTATTTT. The chain couples TRBV7-9 to TRBJ2-3, with TRBD1 identical over 9 bases. CDR1 and CDR2 from the germline V gene are SEHNR and FQNEAQ (reference sequence). CDR3 length: 17 residues. Trimming removed 5 bases from V and 4 bases from J; junction bases left unmatched: 13.

The V gene is TRBV30, the J gene TRBJ2-1; TRBD2 is a possible D gene (5 bases). The CDR3 has 18 residues. From germline, CDR1 is GTSNPN and CDR2 SVGIG (reference sequence). The V end lost 0 bases, the J end lost 0 bases, and 18 bases lay between the germline ends. This CDR3 reads CAWSVSRTFRRSYNEQFF. The CDR3 DNA reads as TGTGCCTGGAGTGTCTCCCGGACTTTTCGACGCTCCTACAATGAGCAGTTCTTC.

In its sample, this clone was seen once. Because the CDR3 is missing its conserved closing phenylalanine or tryptophan, this is likely a read error. It is unclear where the CDR3 begins or ends on the DNA, so no DNA is shown, and the CDR3 is as TCRdb lists it. This chain connects TRBV7-9 to TRBJ1-6; TRBD1 is the table's D call, not checked against the DNA. CDR1 is SEHNR, CDR2 FQNEAQ, per germline (reference sequence). The CDR3 length is 12 residues, termini included. The CDR3 protein is CASSLGPGTGDS.

The chain has TRBV19 and TRBJ1-5; tentatively, D is TRBD1 (5 bases). Between the trimmed V and J ends, which lost 7 bases and 6 bases, there was a span of 19 bases. Germline-derived CDR1 and CDR2 are LNHDA and SQIVND (reference sequence). CDR3 length: 15 amino acids. CDR3: CASIPGAGRGQPQHF. CDR3 nucleotides: TGTGCCAGTATCCCGGGCGCGGGGCGGGGTCAGCCCCAGCATTTT.